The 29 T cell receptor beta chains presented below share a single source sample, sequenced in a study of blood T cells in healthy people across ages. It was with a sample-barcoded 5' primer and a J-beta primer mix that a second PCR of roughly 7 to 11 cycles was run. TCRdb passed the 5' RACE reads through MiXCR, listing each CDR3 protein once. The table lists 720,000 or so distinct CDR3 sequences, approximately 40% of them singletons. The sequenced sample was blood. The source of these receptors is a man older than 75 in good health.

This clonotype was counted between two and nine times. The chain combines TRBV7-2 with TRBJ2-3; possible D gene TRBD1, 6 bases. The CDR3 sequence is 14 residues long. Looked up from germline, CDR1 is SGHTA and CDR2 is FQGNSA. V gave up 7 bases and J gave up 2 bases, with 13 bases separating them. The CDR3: CASTKRGTTDTQYF. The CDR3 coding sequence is TGTGCCAGCACTAAGAGGGGGACCACAGATACGCAGTATTTT.

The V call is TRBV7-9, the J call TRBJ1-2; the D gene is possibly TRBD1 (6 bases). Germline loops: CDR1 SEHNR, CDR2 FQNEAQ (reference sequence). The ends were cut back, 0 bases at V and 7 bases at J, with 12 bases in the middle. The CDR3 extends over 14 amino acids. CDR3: CASSLAMRGPGYTF. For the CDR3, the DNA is TGTGCCAGCAGCTTAGCGATGCGGGGGCCTGGCTACACCTTC. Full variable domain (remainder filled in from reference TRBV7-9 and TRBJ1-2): DTGVSQNPRHKITKRGQNVTFRCDPISEHNRLYWYRQTLGQGPEFLTYFQNEAQLEKSRLLSDRFSAERPKGSFSTLEIQRTEQGDSAMYLCASSLAMRGPGYTFGSGTRLTVV.

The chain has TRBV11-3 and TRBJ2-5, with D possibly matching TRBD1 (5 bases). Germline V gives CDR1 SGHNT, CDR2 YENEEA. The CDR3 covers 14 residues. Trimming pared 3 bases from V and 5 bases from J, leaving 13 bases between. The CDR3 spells CASSFQGAGETQYF. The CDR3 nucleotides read TGTGCCAGCAGCTTTCAGGGTGCTGGGGAGACCCAGTACTTC.

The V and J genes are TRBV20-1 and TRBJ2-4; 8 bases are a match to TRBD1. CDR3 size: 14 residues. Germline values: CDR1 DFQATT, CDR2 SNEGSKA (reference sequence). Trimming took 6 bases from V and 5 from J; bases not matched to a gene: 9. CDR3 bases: TGCAGTGCCAATACCAGGGGGCGTCAAAACATTCAGTACTTC. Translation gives CSANTRGRQNIQYF.

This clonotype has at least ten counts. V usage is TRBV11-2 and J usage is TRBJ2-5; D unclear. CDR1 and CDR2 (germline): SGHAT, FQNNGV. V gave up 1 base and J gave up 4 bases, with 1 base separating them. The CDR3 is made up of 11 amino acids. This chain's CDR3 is CASSLVETQYF. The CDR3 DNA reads TGTGCCAGCAGCTTAGTAGAGACCCAGTACTTC.

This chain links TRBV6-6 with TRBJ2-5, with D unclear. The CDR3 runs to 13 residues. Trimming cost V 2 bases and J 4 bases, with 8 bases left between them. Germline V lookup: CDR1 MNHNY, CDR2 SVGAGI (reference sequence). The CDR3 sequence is CASSYRSGETQYF. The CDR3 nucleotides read TGTGCCAGCAGTTACAGGTCCGGAGAGACCCAGTACTTC.

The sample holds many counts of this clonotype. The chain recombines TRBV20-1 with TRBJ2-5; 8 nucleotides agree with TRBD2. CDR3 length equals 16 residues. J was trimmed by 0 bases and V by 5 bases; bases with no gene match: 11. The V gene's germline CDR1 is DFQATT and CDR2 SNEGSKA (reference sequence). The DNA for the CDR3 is TGCAGTGCTCCCCCGGGGGGGCAACCATACCAAGAGACCCAGTACTTC. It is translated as CSAPPGGQPYQETQYF.

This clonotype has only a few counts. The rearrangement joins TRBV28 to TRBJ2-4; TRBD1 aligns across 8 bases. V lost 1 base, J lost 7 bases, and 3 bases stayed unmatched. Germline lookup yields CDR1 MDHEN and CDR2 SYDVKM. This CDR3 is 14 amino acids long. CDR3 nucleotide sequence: TGTGCCAGCAGTTTATTTCAGGGGGCCAACATTCAGTACTTC. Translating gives CASSLFQGANIQYF. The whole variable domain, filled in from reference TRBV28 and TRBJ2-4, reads DVKVTQSSRYLVKRTGEKVFLECVQDMDHENMFWYRQDPGLGLRLIYFSYDVKMKEKGDIPEGYSVSREKKERFSLILESASTNQTSMYLCASSLFQGANIQYFGAGTRLSVL.

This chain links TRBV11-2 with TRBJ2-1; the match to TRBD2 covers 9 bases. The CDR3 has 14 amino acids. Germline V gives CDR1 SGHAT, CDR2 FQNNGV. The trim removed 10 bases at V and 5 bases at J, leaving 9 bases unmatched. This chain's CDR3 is CATARLAGHNEQFF. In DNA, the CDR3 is TGTGCCACGGCCCGGCTAGCGGGACACAATGAGCAGTTCTTC.

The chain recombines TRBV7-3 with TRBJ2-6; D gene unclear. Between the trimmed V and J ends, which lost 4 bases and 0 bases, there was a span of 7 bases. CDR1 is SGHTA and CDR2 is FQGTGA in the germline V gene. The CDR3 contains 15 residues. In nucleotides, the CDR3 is TGTGCCAGCAGCTCAGTAGTCTCTGGGGCCAACGTCCTGACTTTC. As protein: CASSSVVSGANVLTF.

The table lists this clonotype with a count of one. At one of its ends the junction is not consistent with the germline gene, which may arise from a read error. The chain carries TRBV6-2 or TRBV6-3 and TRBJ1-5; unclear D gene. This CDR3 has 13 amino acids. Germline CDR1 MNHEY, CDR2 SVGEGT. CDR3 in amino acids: CDSNHAVNQPQHF. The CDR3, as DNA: TGTGACAGCAACCACGCGGTAAATCAGCCCCAGCATTTT.

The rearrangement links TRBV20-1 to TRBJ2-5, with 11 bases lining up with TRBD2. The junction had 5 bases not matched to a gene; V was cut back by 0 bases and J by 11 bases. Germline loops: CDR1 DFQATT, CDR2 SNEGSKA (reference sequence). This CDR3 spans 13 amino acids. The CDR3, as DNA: TGCAGTGCTAGAGAAACTAGCGGGGGTAAGCAGTACTTC. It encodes CSARETSGGKQYF.

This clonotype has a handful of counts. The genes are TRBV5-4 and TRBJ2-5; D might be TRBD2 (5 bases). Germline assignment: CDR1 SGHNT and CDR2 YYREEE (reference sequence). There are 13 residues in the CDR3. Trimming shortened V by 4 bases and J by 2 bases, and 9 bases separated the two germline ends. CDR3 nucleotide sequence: TGTGCCAGCAGCGCGGACTTTCAAGAGACCCAGTACTTC. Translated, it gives CASSADFQETQYF.

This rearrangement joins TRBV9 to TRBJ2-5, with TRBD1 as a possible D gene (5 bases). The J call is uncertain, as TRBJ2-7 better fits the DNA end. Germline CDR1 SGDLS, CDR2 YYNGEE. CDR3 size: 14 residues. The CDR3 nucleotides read TGTGCCAGCAGCCCCGACAGTGGAGAGAACGAGCAGTACTTC. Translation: CASSPDSGENEQYF.

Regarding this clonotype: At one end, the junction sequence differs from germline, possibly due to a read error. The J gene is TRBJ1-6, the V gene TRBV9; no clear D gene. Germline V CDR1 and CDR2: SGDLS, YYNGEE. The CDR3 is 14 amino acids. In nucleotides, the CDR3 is TGTGCCAGCAGCGGGACGGGTAATAATTCACCCCCCCACTTT. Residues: CASSGTGNNSPPHF.

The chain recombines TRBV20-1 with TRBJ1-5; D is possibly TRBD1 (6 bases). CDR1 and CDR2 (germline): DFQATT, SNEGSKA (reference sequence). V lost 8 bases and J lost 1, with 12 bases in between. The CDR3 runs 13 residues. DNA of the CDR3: TGCAGTCTCTTTCAGGGGAGCAATCAGCCCCAGCATTTT. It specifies CSLFQGSNQPQHF.

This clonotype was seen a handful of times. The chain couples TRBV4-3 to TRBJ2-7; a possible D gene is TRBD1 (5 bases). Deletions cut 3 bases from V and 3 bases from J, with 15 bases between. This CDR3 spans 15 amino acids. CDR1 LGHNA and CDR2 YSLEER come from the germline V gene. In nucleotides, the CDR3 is TGCGCCAGCAGCCACAAATGGGGCGAAAGCTACGAGCAGTACTTC. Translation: CASSHKWGESYEQYF.

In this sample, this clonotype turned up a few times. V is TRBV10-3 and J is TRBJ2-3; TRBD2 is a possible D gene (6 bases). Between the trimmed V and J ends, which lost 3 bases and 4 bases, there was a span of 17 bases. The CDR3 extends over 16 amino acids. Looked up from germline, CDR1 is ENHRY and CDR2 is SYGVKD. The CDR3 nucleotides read TGTGCCATCAGTGACGAGGGAGGACTAACCTCAGATACGCAGTATTTT. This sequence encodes CAISDEGGLTSDTQYF.

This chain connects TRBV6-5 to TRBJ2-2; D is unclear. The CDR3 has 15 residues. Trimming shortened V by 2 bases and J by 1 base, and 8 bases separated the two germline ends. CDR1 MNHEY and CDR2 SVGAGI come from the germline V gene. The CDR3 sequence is CASSYGQRNTGELFF. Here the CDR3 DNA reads TGTGCCAGCAGTTACGGGCAGCGGAACACCGGGGAGCTGTTTTTT.

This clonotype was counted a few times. The CDR3 DNA reads as TGTGCCAGCAGCCAAGGAAGGATGGGGCCTTCTAATGAAAAACTGTTTTTT. This translates into CASSQGRMGPSNEKLFF. This chain uses TRBV3-1 with TRBJ1-4; maybe TRBD1 (5 bases). The CDR3 runs 17 residues. The germline gives CDR1 LGHDT, CDR2 YNNKEL (reference sequence). Trimming left V 1 base short and J 3 bases short, with 15 bases between.

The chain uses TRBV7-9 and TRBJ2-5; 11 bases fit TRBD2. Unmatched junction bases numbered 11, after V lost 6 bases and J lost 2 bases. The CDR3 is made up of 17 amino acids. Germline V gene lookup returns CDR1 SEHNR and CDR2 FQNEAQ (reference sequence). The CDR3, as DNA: TGTGCCAGCAGACGGCTAGCGGGGGGTCTCGATCAAGAGACCCAGTACTTC. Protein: CASRRLAGGLDQETQYF.

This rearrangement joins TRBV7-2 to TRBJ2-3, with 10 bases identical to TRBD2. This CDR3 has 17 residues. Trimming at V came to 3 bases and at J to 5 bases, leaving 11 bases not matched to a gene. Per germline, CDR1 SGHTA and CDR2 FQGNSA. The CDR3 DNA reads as TGTGCCAGCAGCTTTGAGGGTAGCGGGGGGACCAGAGATACGCAGTATTTT. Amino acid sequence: CASSFEGSGGTRDTQYF.

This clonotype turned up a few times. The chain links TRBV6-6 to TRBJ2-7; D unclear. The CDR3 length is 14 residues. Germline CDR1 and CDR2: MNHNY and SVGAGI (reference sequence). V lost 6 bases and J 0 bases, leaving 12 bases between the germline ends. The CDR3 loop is CASRASASSYEQYF. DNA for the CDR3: TGTGCCAGCAGGGCCTCGGCCAGCTCCTACGAGCAGTACTTC.

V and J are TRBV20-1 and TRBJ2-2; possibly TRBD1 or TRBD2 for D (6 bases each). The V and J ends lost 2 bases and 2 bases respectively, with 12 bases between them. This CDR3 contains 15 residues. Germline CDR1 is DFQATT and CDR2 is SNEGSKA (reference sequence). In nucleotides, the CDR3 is TGCAGTGCTAGATTCCGGGGGACAAACACCGGGGAGCTGTTTTTT. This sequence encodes CSARFRGTNTGELFF.

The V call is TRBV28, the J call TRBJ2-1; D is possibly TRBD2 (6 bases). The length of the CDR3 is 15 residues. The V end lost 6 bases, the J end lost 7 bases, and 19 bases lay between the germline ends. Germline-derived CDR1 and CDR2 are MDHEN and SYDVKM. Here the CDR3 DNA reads TGTGCCAGCAGCTATTCTAGCGCCTTGGGGAATGAGCAGTTCTTC. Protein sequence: CASSYSSALGNEQFF.

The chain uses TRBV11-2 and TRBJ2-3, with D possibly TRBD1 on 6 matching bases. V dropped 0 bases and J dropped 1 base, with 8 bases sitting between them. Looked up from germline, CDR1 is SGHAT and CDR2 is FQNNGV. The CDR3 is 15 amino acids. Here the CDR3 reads CASSLEGAGTDTQYF. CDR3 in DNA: TGTGCCAGCAGCTTAGAGGGGGCGGGCACAGATACGCAGTATTTT.

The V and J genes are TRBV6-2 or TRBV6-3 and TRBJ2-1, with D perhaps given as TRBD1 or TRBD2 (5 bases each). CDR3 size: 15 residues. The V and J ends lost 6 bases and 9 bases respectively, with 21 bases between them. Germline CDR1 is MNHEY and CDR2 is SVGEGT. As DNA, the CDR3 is TGTGCCAGCAGGACGAACTGTTTCTCAGGGACTGAGCAGTTCTTC. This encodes CASRTNCFSGTEQFF.

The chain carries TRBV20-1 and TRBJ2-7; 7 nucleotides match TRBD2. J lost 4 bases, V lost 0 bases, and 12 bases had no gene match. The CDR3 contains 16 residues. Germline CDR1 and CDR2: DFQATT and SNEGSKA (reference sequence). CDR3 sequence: CSARDWGGAGAYEQYF. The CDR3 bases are TGCAGTGCTAGAGATTGGGGTGGGGCGGGAGCATACGAGCAGTACTTC.

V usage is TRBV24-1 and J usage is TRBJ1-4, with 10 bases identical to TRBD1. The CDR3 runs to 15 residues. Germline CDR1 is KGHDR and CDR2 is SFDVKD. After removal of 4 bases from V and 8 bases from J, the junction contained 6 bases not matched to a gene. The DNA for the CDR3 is TGTGCCACCAGTGAGGCCGGGACAGGGGACGAAAAACTGTTTTTT. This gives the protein CATSEAGTGDEKLFF.